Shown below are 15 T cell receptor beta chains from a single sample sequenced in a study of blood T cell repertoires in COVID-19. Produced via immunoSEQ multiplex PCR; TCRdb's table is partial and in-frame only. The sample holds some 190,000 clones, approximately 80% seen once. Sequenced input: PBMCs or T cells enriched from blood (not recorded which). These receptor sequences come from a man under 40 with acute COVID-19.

The CDR3 nucleotides are TGTGCCAGCAGTTTATCCGGCAGGGAGGGTGGAAACACCATATATTTT. Translation: CASSLSGREGGNTIYF. The chain couples TRBV28 to TRBJ1-3; D might be TRBD1 (5 bases). This CDR3 has 16 amino acids. The germline CDR1 and CDR2 sequences are MDHEN and SYDVKM. V was cut by 1 base and J by 3 bases, with 13 bases left in between.

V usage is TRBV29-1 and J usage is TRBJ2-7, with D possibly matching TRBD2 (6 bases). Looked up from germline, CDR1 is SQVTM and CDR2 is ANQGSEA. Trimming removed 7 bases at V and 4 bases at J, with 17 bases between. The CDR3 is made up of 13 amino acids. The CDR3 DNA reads TGCAGCGGTCAATCTAGCGCTTCTTACGAGCAGTACTTC. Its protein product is CSGQSSASYEQYF.

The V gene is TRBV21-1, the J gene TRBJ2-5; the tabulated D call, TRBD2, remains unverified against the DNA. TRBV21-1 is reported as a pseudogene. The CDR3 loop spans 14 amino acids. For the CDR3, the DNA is TGTGCCAGCAGCCCCACGGGGTGGCAAGAGACCCAGTACTTC. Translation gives CASSPTGWQETQYF.

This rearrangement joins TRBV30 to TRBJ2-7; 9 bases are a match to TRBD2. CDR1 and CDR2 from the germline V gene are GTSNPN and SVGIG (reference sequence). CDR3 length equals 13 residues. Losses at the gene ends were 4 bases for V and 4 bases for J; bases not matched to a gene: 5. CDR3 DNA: TGTGCCTGGACCCTAGCGGGGACTTACGAGCAGTACTTC. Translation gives CAWTLAGTYEQYF.

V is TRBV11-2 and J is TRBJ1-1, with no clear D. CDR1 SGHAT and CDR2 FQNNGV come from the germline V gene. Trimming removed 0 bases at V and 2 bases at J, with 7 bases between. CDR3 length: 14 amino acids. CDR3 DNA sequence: TGTGCCAGCAGCTTAGATTCCCTTAACACTGAAGCTTTCTTT. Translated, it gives CASSLDSLNTEAFF. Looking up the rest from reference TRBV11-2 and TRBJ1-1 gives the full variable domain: EAGVAQSPRYKIIEKRQSVAFWCNPISGHATLYWYQQILGQGPKLLIQFQNNGVVDDSQLPKDRFSAERLKGVDSTLKIQPAKLEDSAVYLCASSLDSLNTEAFFGQGTRLTVV.

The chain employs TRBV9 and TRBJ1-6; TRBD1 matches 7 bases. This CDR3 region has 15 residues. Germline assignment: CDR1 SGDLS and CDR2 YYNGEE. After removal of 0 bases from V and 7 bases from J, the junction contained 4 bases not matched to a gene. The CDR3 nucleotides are TGTGCCAGCAGCGTAGACGGACAGGTAAATTCACCCCTCCACTTT. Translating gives CASSVDGQVNSPLHF.

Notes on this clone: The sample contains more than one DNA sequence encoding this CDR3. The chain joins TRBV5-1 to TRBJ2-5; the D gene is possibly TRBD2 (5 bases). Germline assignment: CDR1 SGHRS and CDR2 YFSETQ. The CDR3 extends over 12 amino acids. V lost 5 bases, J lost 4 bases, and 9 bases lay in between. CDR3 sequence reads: CASSREGETQYF. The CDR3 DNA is TGCGCCAGCAGTCGGGAAGGAGAGACCCAGTACTTC. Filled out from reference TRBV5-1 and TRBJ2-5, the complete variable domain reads KAGVTQTPRYLIKTRGQQVTLSCSPISGHRSVSWYQQTPGQGLQFLFEYFSETQRNKGNFPGRFSGRQFSNSRSEMNVSTLELGDSALYLCASSREGETQYFGPGTRLLVL.

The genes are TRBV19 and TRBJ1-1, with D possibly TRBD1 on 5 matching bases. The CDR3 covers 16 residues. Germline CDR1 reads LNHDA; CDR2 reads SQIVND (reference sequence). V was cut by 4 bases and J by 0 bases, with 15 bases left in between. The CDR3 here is CASSTQGLRMNTEAFF. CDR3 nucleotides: TGTGCCAGTAGTACTCAGGGACTCAGAATGAACACTGAAGCTTTCTTT.

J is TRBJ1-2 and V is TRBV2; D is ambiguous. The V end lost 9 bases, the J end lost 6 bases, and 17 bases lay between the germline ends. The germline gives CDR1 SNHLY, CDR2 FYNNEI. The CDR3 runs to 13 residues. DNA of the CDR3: TGTGCCAGTAGCGGGAGACCTTTTGATGGCTACACCTTC. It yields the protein CASSGRPFDGYTF. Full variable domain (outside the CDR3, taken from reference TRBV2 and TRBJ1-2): EPEVTQTPSHQVTQMGQEVILRCVPISNHLYFYWYRQILGQKVEFLVSFYNNEISEKSEIFDDQFSVERPDGSNFTLKIRSTKLEDSAMYFCASSGRPFDGYTFGSGTRLTVV.

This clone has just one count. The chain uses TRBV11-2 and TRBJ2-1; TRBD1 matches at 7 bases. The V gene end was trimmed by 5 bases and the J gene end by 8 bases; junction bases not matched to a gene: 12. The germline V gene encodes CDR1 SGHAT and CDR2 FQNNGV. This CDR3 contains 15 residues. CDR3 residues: CASSPRQGRWDEQFF. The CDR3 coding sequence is TGTGCCAGCAGCCCACGACAGGGTCGGTGGGATGAGCAGTTCTTC.

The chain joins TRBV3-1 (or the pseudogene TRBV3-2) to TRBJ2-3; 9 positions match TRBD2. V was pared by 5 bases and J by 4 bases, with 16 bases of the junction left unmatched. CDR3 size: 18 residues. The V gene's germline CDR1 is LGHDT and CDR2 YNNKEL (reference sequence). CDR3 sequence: CASSSKRVAGARADTQYF. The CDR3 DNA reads TGTGCCAGCAGCTCAAAACGAGTAGCGGGGGCGAGGGCAGATACGCAGTATTTT.

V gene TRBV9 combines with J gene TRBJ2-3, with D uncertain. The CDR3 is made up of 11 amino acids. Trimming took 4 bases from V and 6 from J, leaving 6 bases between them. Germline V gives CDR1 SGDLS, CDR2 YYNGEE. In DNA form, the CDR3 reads TGTGCCAGCAGCTCCGCGGATACGCAGTATTTT. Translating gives CASSSADTQYF.

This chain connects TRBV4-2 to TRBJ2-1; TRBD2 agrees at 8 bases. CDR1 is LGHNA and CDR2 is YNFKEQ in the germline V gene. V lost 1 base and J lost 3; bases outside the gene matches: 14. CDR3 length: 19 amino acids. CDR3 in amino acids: CASSQVPPGAGGLYNEQFF. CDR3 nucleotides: TGTGCCAGCAGCCAAGTGCCTCCGGGGGCGGGGGGACTCTACAATGAGCAGTTCTTC.

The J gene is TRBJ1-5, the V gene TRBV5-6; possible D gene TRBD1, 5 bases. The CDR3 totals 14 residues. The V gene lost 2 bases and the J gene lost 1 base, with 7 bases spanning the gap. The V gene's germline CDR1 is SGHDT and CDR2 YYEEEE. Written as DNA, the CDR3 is TGTGCCAGCAGCTTTCAGGGAAGCAATCAGCCCCAGCATTTT. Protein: CASSFQGSNQPQHF.

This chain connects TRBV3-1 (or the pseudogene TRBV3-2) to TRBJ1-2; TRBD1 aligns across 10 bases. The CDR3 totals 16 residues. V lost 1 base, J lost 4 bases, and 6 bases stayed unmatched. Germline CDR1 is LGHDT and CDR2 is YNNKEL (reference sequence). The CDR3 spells CASSQAVRDRGYGYTF. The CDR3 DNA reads TGTGCCAGCAGCCAAGCCGTCCGGGACAGGGGCTATGGCTACACCTTC.